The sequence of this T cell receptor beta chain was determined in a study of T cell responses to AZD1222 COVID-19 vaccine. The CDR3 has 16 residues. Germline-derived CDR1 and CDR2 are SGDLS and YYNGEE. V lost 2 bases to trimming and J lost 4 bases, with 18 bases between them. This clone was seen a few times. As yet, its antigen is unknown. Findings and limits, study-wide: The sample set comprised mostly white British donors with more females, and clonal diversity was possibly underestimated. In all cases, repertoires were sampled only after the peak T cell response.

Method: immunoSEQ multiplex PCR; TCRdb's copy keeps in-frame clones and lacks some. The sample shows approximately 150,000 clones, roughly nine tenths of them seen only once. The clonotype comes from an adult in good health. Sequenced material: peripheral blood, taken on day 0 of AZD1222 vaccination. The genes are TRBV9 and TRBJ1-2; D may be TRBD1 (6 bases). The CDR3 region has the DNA TGTGCCAGCAGCGTGGAGACAGGTTCCCCACCCTATGGCTACACCTTC. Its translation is CASSVETGSPPYGYTF.